In its sample, the clone carrying this TCR beta chain was seen once. Its antigen is not known. A junction boundary mismatches the germline segment, possibly from a read error. The total RNA that was extracted per sample amounted to at least 5 micrograms. PCR was performed a second time for about 7 to 11 cycles using a sample-barcoded 5' primer and a J-beta primer mix. TCRdb used MiXCR to reprocess the 5' RACE reads, holding one entry per CDR3 protein. The sample carries roughly 800,000 distinct CDR3 sequences, about 55% recorded once. The data are from a study of blood T cells in healthy people across ages. Study conclusions and caveats: The study lacked donor CMV status, which possibly confounded expanded clonotype changes.

CDR1 and CDR2 (germline): SGHKS, YYEKEE (reference sequence). This CDR3 comprises 16 residues. V is TRBV5-5 and J is TRBJ2-5; TRBD2 agrees at 9 bases. The closer fit of TRBJ2-7 to the DNA end suggests the J call may be wrong. This receptor was taken from a man older than 75 in good health. Specimen: blood. The CDR3 DNA reads as TGTGCCTGCAGCTTGAGTAGCGGGAGCATGACCTACGAGCAGTACTTC. It yields the protein CACSLSSGSMTYEQYF.